This T cell receptor (beta chain) was sequenced during a study of T-cell reconstitution after alpha-beta-depleted transplantation in children. This clonotype has at least ten counts. Its antigen is undetermined. Unique molecular identifiers tagged the TCRbeta library. TCRdb itself ran the PCR reads through MiXCR, one entry per CDR3 protein. In the table there are some 190,000 distinct CDR3 sequences, around 10% of which are singletons. V shed 9 bases and J shed 0 bases, with 16 bases lying between them. Germline lookup yields CDR1 SGHNT and CDR2 YYREEE (reference sequence). This CDR3 is built from 15 residues. Findings and limits, study-wide: After one year, T-cell counts and TCRbeta diversity mostly came from new T cells.

The material was PBMCs, obtained before TCRalphabeta/CD19-depleted stem cell transplant. The receptor was isolated from a boy aged 2-9 years with acute myeloid leukemia, due to receive a stem cell transplant. This chain joins TRBV5-4 and TRBJ2-1, with a possible D match to TRBD2 (6 bases). The CDR3 coding sequence is TGTGCCATCAACAGTGGCGGGGCCTCCTACAATGAGCAGTTCTTC. Translating it yields CAINSGGASYNEQFF.